A selection of T cell receptor beta chains follows, all from one sample in a study of neurological immune-mediated disorders. TCRdb reprocessed the 5' RACE reads with MiXCR, giving one entry per CDR3 protein. The sample has about 31,000 distinct CDR3 sequences; around 17% are singletons. Sequenced: CD4+ T cells from blood. The receptor source for this set is a female donor with HTLV-1-associated myelopathy (HAM/TSP). Both conserved end residues are part of each CDR3. Each record gives: V gene, J gene, clone size, D gene, CDR3 DNA, CDR3 protein. A D gene is named only where the DNA matches it firmly. Expanded clones are given a class, and other clones once, few, many or no size at all.

v_gene: TRBV7-2; j_gene: TRBJ1-4; abundance: NA; d_gene: NA; CDR3nt: TGTGCCAGCAGCAAATCAGGGACAACTAATGAAAAACTGTTTTTT; CDR3aa: CASSKSGTTNEKLFF
v_gene: TRBV20-1; j_gene: TRBJ2-3; abundance: many; d_gene: NA; CDR3nt: TGCAGTGCTAGAGTCAGAACAGATACGCAGTATTTT; CDR3aa: CSARVRTDTQYF
v_gene: TRBV20-1; j_gene: TRBJ2-3; abundance: NA; d_gene: NA; CDR3nt: TGCAGTGCTAGAGATGGCGGGGAGATAGATACGCAGTATTTT; CDR3aa: CSARDGGEIDTQYF
v_gene: TRBV15; j_gene: TRBJ2-3; abundance: once; d_gene: NA; CDR3nt: TGTGCCACTAGCAGATATCCAGGGACAGATACGCAGTATTTT; CDR3aa: CATSRYPGTDTQYF
v_gene: TRBV11-3; j_gene: TRBJ2-3; abundance: NA; d_gene: TRBD2; CDR3nt: TGTGCCAGCAGCCAAGCCACACTAGCGGGGTGGGCAGATACGCAGTATTTT; CDR3aa: CASSQATLAGWADTQYF
v_gene: TRBV20-1; j_gene: TRBJ2-5; abundance: many; d_gene: TRBD1; CDR3nt: TGCAGTGCTAGAGAGAATACAGGGGGCCTAGAGACCCAGTACTTC; CDR3aa: CSARENTGGLETQYF
v_gene: TRBV20-1; j_gene: TRBJ2-3; abundance: many; d_gene: NA; CDR3nt: TGCAGTGCAAATGGACTTTTCCTCACAGATACGCAGTATTTT; CDR3aa: CSANGLFLTDTQYF
v_gene: TRBV12-3/TRBV12-4; j_gene: TRBJ2-7; abundance: many; d_gene: NA; CDR3nt: TGTGCCAGCAGTTTAGTGACGGGAGCAGGCGCCTACGAGCAGTACTTC; CDR3aa: CASSLVTGAGAYEQYF
v_gene: TRBV3-1; j_gene: TRBJ2-2; abundance: many; d_gene: TRBD2; CDR3nt: TGTGCCAGCAGCCACGATAGCGGGTTGAACACCGGGGAGCTGTTTTTT; CDR3aa: CASSHDSGLNTGELFF
v_gene: TRBV29-1; j_gene: TRBJ1-4; abundance: many; d_gene: NA; CDR3nt: TGCAGCGTTTGTGACCGGGGGCGAGAGGAAAAACTGTTTTTT; CDR3aa: CSVCDRGREEKLFF
v_gene: TRBV29-1; j_gene: TRBJ2-1; abundance: many; d_gene: TRBD2; CDR3nt: TGCAGCGTGTCTAGAGTGGCGGGAGTTAATGAGCAGTTCTTC; CDR3aa: CSVSRVAGVNEQFF
v_gene: TRBV7-2; j_gene: TRBJ1-6; abundance: many; d_gene: NA; CDR3nt: TGTGCCAGCAGCTTCAAAGAGGACTCACCCCTCCACTTT; CDR3aa: CASSFKEDSPLHF
v_gene: TRBV12-3/TRBV12-4; j_gene: TRBJ2-7; abundance: NA; d_gene: NA; CDR3nt: TGTGCCAGCAGTCAACTTTACGAGCAGTACTTC; CDR3aa: CASSQLYEQYF
v_gene: TRBV7-8; j_gene: TRBJ2-5; abundance: many; d_gene: NA; CDR3nt: TGTGCCAGCAGCCCCCCTACGAGTCAAATAGACCAGTACTTC; CDR3aa: CASSPPTSQIDQYF
v_gene: TRBV28; j_gene: TRBJ1-1; abundance: many; d_gene: NA; CDR3nt: TGTGCCAACCCACGGTCGAGTATAGATACTGAAGCTTTCTTT; CDR3aa: CANPRSSIDTEAFF
v_gene: TRBV20-1; j_gene: TRBJ2-3; abundance: many; d_gene: NA; CDR3nt: TGCAGTGCTAGAGTGGTGGCTACAGATACGCAGTATTTT; CDR3aa: CSARVVATDTQYF
v_gene: TRBV5-6; j_gene: TRBJ2-1; abundance: many; d_gene: TRBD1; CDR3nt: TGTGCCAGCAGCCCAAGACAGGGACGGGGAGATGAGCAGTTCTTC; CDR3aa: CASSPRQGRGDEQFF
v_gene: TRBV7-6; j_gene: TRBJ2-5; abundance: many; d_gene: TRBD2; CDR3nt: TGTGCCAGCAGCTTCTTAGCGGGAGGCTGGGAGACCCAGTACTTC; CDR3aa: CASSFLAGGWETQYF
v_gene: TRBV7-2; j_gene: TRBJ2-7; abundance: many; d_gene: NA; CDR3nt: TGTGCCAGCAGCGACAGGCTCTCCTACGAGCAGTACTTC; CDR3aa: CASSDRLSYEQYF
v_gene: TRBV5-1; j_gene: TRBJ2-3; abundance: many; d_gene: TRBD2; CDR3nt: TGCGCCAGCAGCTTGGGGACTAGCGGGAGGACAGATACGCAGTATTTT; CDR3aa: CASSLGTSGRTDTQYF
v_gene: TRBV2; j_gene: TRBJ1-2; abundance: many; d_gene: NA; CDR3nt: TGTGCCAGCCCAGAAGGCCAGGCCTTTAACTATGGCTACACCTTC; CDR3aa: CASPEGQAFNYGYTF
v_gene: TRBV5-1; j_gene: TRBJ2-6; abundance: medium-sized; d_gene: TRBD1; CDR3nt: TGCGCCAGCAGCTTGGAAGGGGGCGTTACTGGGGCCAACGTCCTGACTTTC; CDR3aa: CASSLEGGVTGANVLTF
v_gene: TRBV30; j_gene: TRBJ1-4; abundance: many; d_gene: NA; CDR3nt: TGTGCCTGGAGTGTACTCCGTGAAAAACTGGTTTTT; CDR3aa: CAWSVLREKLVF
v_gene: TRBV5-1; j_gene: TRBJ2-7; abundance: many; d_gene: NA; CDR3nt: TGCGCCAGCAGCTTGGCAGGCCCCCTAGGGGAGCAGTACTTC; CDR3aa: CASSLAGPLGEQYF
v_gene: TRBV5-1; j_gene: TRBJ1-3; abundance: many; d_gene: NA; CDR3nt: TGCGCCAGAACACTCGGACGACCTGGAAACACCATATATTTT; CDR3aa: CARTLGRPGNTIYF
v_gene: TRBV3-1; j_gene: TRBJ2-5; abundance: many; d_gene: NA; CDR3nt: TGTGCCAGCAGCCAAGATGGTGTGGGCCCAGAGACCCAGTACTTC; CDR3aa: CASSQDGVGPETQYF
v_gene: TRBV7-7; j_gene: TRBJ2-5; abundance: many; d_gene: TRBD1; CDR3nt: TGTGCTAGCAGCATGGGACAGGGGGGGATGGAGACCCAGTACTTC; CDR3aa: CASSMGQGGMETQYF
v_gene: TRBV20-1; j_gene: TRBJ2-5; abundance: many; d_gene: TRBD2; CDR3nt: TGCAGCCTGACTAGCGGGGGGGAAGAGACCCAGTACTTC; CDR3aa: CSLTSGGEETQYF
v_gene: TRBV20-1; j_gene: TRBJ2-7; abundance: many; d_gene: NA; CDR3nt: TGCAGTGCTCAGACTAGATACGAGCAGTACTTC; CDR3aa: CSAQTRYEQYF
v_gene: TRBV7-8; j_gene: TRBJ2-7; abundance: many; d_gene: TRBD1; CDR3nt: TGTGCCAGCAGCCCCCCCCAGACAGGGGTCCCCTACGAGCAGTACTTC; CDR3aa: CASSPPQTGVPYEQYF
v_gene: TRBV20-1; j_gene: TRBJ2-1; abundance: many; d_gene: TRBD2; CDR3nt: TGCAGTGCCGGGACTAGCGGCCCGAATGAGCAGTTCTTC; CDR3aa: CSAGTSGPNEQFF
v_gene: TRBV5-6; j_gene: TRBJ2-3; abundance: many; d_gene: TRBD2; CDR3nt: TGTGCCAGCAGCTTGGAACTAGCGGGAACATATTTCACAGATACGCAGTATTTT; CDR3aa: CASSLELAGTYFTDTQYF
v_gene: TRBV6-5; j_gene: TRBJ1-5; abundance: many; d_gene: TRBD1; CDR3nt: TGTGCCAGCAGTTCTATGACAGGGGGCAGGAATCAGCCCCAGCATTTT; CDR3aa: CASSSMTGGRNQPQHF
v_gene: TRBV5-1; j_gene: TRBJ2-7; abundance: many; d_gene: NA; CDR3nt: TGCGCCAGCAGCTTCGCCGGAGGCTACGAGCAGTACTTC; CDR3aa: CASSFAGGYEQYF
v_gene: TRBV3-1; j_gene: TRBJ2-7; abundance: many; d_gene: NA; CDR3nt: TGTGCCAGCAGCCAAGAAGGGGCGAGGACTACCCTCGGCGAGCAGTACTTC; CDR3aa: CASSQEGARTTLGEQYF
v_gene: TRBV4-3; j_gene: TRBJ2-1; abundance: many; d_gene: TRBD2; CDR3nt: TGCGCCAGCAGCTCAGTGGCCCGACTAGCGGGGGGATACAATGAGCAGTTCTTC; CDR3aa: CASSSVARLAGGYNEQFF
v_gene: TRBV7-9; j_gene: TRBJ2-5; abundance: many; d_gene: NA; CDR3nt: TGTGCCAGCAGCATACCCCCCCGAGAGACCCAGTACTTC; CDR3aa: CASSIPPRETQYF
v_gene: TRBV20-1; j_gene: TRBJ1-1; abundance: many; d_gene: NA; CDR3nt: TGCAGTGCTAGGGACAGCGTGAACACTGAAGCTTTCTTT; CDR3aa: CSARDSVNTEAFF
v_gene: TRBV4-1; j_gene: TRBJ2-3; abundance: many; d_gene: NA; CDR3nt: TGCGCCAGCAGCCGCGGCACAGCGGGCACAGATACGCAGTATTTT; CDR3aa: CASSRGTAGTDTQYF
v_gene: TRBV6-1; j_gene: TRBJ1-1; abundance: many; d_gene: NA; CDR3nt: TGTGCCAGCAGTGAATGGGTGCTGAACACTGAAGCTTTCTTT; CDR3aa: CASSEWVLNTEAFF
v_gene: TRBV5-1; j_gene: TRBJ2-3; abundance: few; d_gene: TRBD1; CDR3nt: TGCGCCAGCACCGGACAGGGGGCTAGGGCAGATACGCAGTATTTT; CDR3aa: CASTGQGARADTQYF
v_gene: TRBV13; j_gene: TRBJ2-3; abundance: few; d_gene: TRBD2; CDR3nt: TGTGCCAGCAGCTTACCGGGAGGGACAGATACGCAGTATTTT; CDR3aa: CASSLPGGTDTQYF
v_gene: TRBV5-1; j_gene: TRBJ1-1; abundance: many; d_gene: TRBD1; CDR3nt: TGCGCCAGCAGCTTGGGGGACAGACCAAGCGGGTCTTTGAACACTGAAGCTTTCTTT; CDR3aa: CASSLGDRPSGSLNTEAFF
v_gene: TRBV19; j_gene: TRBJ2-1; abundance: many; d_gene: NA; CDR3nt: TGTGCCAGTAGTACGGCAGGTTATGAGCAGTTCTTC; CDR3aa: CASSTAGYEQFF
v_gene: TRBV7-3; j_gene: TRBJ1-1; abundance: NA; d_gene: NA; CDR3nt: NA; CDR3aa: CASSIYLCSVVRVGNTEAFF
v_gene: TRBV2; j_gene: TRBJ2-3; abundance: many; d_gene: TRBD1; CDR3nt: TGTGCCAGCAGTGAGGGACAGGAAGAGACAGATACGCAGTATTTT; CDR3aa: CASSEGQEETDTQYF
v_gene: TRBV7-9; j_gene: TRBJ2-1; abundance: many; d_gene: TRBD1; CDR3nt: TGTGCCAGCAGCTTAGCACAGGGGGCGCGGGGGCAGTTCTTC; CDR3aa: CASSLAQGARGQFF
v_gene: TRBV5-1; j_gene: TRBJ2-6; abundance: NA; d_gene: TRBD1; CDR3nt: TGCGCCAGCAGCTGGGGACAGGGGGCCAACGTCCTGACTTTC; CDR3aa: CASSWGQGANVLTF
v_gene: TRBV7-9; j_gene: TRBJ2-7; abundance: many; d_gene: TRBD2; CDR3nt: TGTGCCAGCAGCTTAGATGAGGGGGGACTAGCGGCCTACGAGCAGTACTTC; CDR3aa: CASSLDEGGLAAYEQYF
v_gene: TRBV19; j_gene: TRBJ2-7; abundance: many; d_gene: NA; CDR3nt: TGTGCCAGTAGTTTAGGGGGGCGTGAGCAGTACTTC; CDR3aa: CASSLGGREQYF
v_gene: TRBV20-1; j_gene: TRBJ1-1; abundance: many; d_gene: TRBD1; CDR3nt: TGCAGTGCTAGAGATGACCCCCTCGAGGACAGGGGAGGGGCCCCCGCTTTCTTT; CDR3aa: CSARDDPLEDRGGAPAFF
v_gene: TRBV20-1; j_gene: TRBJ2-7; abundance: many; d_gene: NA; CDR3nt: TGCAGTGCACCCGACCGGGGGGCCCACTACGAGCAGTACTTC; CDR3aa: CSAPDRGAHYEQYF